This T cell receptor beta chain was captured by sequencing in a study of CD8 T cells in Susac syndrome. In the case of this clonotype: Its cognate antigen is unknown.

Random hexamers primed reverse transcription of about 0.5 to 1 ug RNA. TCRdb re-called the immunoSEQ multiplex PCR reads with MiXCR, one entry per CDR3 protein. This sample has 71,000 or so distinct CDR3 sequences, with 85% to 95% found just once. Broader study findings: By the study's own acknowledgment, its TCR sequencing and HLA analysis included relatively few individuals. The CD4+ T cell repertoires, which came from Susac syndrome patients, showed no sign of clonal expansion.

Losses at the gene ends were 1 base for V and 0 bases for J; bases not matched to a gene: 7. This CDR3 region has 16 residues. CDR1 and CDR2 (germline): GTSNPN, SVGIG (reference sequence). The chain links TRBV30 to TRBJ2-3, with 7 bases fitting TRBD1. The sequenced sample was CD4+ T cells from PBMCs. The origin of this receptor is a human donor with Susac syndrome. The CDR3 loop is CAWSAGQESSTDTQYF. In DNA form, the CDR3 reads TGTGCCTGGAGTGCCGGACAGGAGTCTAGCACAGATACGCAGTATTTT.